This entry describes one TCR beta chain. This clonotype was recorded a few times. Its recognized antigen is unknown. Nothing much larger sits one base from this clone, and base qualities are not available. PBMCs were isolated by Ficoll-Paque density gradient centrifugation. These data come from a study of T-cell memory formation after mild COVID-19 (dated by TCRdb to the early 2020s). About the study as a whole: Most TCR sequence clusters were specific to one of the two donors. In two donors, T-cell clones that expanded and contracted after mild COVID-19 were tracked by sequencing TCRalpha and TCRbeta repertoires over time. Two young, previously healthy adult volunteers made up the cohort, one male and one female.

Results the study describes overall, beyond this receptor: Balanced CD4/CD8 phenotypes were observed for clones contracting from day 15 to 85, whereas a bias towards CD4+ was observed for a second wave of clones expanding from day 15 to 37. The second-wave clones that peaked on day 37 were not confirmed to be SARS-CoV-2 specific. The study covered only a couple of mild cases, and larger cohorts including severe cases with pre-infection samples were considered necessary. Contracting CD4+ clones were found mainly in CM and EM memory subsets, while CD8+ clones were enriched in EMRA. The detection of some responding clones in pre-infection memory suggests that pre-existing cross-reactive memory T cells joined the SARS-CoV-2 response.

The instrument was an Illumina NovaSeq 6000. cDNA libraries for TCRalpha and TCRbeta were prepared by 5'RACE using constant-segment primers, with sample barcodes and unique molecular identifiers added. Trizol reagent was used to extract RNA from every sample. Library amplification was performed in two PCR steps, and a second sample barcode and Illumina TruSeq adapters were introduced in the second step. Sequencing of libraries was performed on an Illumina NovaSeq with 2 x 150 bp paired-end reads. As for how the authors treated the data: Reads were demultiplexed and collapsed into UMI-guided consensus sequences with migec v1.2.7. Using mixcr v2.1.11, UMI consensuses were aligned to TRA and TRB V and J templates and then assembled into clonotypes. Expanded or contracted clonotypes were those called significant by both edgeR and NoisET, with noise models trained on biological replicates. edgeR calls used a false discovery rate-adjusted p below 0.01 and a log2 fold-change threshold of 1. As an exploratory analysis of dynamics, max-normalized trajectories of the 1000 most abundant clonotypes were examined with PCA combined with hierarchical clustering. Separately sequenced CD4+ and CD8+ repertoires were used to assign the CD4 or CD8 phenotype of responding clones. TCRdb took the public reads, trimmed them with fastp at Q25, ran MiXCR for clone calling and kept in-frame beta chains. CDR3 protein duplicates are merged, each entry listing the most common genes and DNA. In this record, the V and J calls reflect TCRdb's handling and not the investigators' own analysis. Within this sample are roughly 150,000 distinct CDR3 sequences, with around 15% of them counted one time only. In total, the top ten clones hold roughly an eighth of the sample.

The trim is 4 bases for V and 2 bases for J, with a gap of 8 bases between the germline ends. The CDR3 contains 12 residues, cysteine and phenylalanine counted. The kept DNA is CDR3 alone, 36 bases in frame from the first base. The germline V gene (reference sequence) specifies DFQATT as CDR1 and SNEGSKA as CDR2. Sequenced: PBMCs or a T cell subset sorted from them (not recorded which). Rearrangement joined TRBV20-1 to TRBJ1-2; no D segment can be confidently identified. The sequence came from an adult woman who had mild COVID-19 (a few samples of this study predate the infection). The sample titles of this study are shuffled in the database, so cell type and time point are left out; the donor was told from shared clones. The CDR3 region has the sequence CSATEGNYGYTF. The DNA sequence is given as TGCAGTGCTACGGAGGGAAACTATGGCTACACCTTC.